This T cell receptor (beta chain) was found in a study of OX40 agonist ivuxolimab in advanced cancers. Overall study results and limits: With doses of 0.1 to 3.0 mg/kg, CD4+ and CD8+ blood T cells had undergone clonal expansion by week 6.

Measured with immunoSEQ multiplex PCR; TCRdb has only the in-frame clones, and not every one. The sample has around 76,000 clones; almost 85% are singletons. Remarks on this clone: Its antigen is still unknown.

CDR3 length: 13 amino acids. The V and J ends lost 7 bases and 2 bases respectively, with 10 bases between them. CDR1 is MNHEY, CDR2 SMNVEV, per germline (reference sequence). The sample consisted of CD4+ or CD8+ T cells sorted from blood, taken in a trial of the OX40 agonist ivuxolimab. The clonotype comes from an adult with an advanced solid tumor such as melanoma, head and neck, liver or kidney cancer. This rearrangement joins TRBV27 to TRBJ2-3; TRBD2 might be the D (6 bases). In nucleotides, the CDR3 is TGTGCCAGCACCGGGGGTCACACAGATACGCAGTATTTT. Amino acid sequence: CASTGGHTDTQYF.